Below, 27 T cell receptor beta chains from the same sample are listed, as sequenced in a study of blood T cell repertoires in COVID-19. Sequencing was performed with immunoSEQ multiplex PCR; in TCRdb, only in-frame clones are kept and a portion is missing. Among about 80,000 clones, roughly 89% were seen once, and the ten largest hold 8.3%. Material for sequencing was peripheral blood. Receptor source: a man between 25 and 39 years old with acute or convalescent COVID-19.

This rearrangement joins TRBV5-1 to TRBJ1-6, with D maybe TRBD1 (6 bases). Germline V CDR1 and CDR2: SGHRS, YFSETQ. The CDR3 totals 14 residues. V dropped 4 bases and J dropped 7 bases, with 12 bases sitting between them. CDR3 nucleotide sequence: TGCGCCAGCAGCAAGACAGGTGGGAATTCACCCCTCCACTTT. It is translated as CASSKTGGNSPLHF.

About this clone itself: One end of the junction fails to match germline, which may point to a read error. The V and J genes are TRBV7-2 and TRBJ2-5; 12 bases line up with TRBD2. The CDR3 sequence is 20 residues long. CDR1 is SGHTA, CDR2 FQGNSA, per germline. CDR3 nucleotide sequence: TGTGCCAGCAGCTTAGCGCCCCTAGCGGGAGGGCAAGGTAGACAAGGGACCCAGTACTTC. Encoded protein: CASSLAPLAGGQGRQGTQYF.

This clone turned up a few times. The chain couples TRBV27 to TRBJ2-3; maybe TRBD1 (5 bases). The V gene's germline CDR1 is MNHEY and CDR2 SMNVEV (reference sequence). Trimming pared 5 bases from V and 1 base from J, leaving 13 bases between. This CDR3 has 15 amino acids. For the CDR3, the DNA is TGTGCCAGCAGTCTAAACATCAGGGGCACAGATACGCAGTATTTT. Translated, it gives CASSLNIRGTDTQYF.

The chain recombines TRBV6-4 with TRBJ1-5, with D uncertain. This CDR3 has 13 amino acids. The V gene lost 4 bases and the J gene lost 7 bases, with 11 bases spanning the gap. CDR1 is MRHNA, CDR2 SNTAGT, per germline. The CDR3 region has the DNA TGTGCCAGCAGTGTCGTTCATGGCCAGCCCCAGCATTTT. It yields the protein CASSVVHGQPQHF.

CDR3 in amino acids: CATSDPRGIGRETQYF. The CDR3 DNA follows: TGTGCCACCAGTGACCCCCGGGGTATAGGCCGAGAGACCCAGTACTTC. The rearrangement uses TRBV24-1 and TRBJ2-5; TRBD2 might be the D (5 bases). V gave up 4 bases and J gave up 4 bases, with 18 bases separating them. The CDR3 is made up of 16 amino acids. CDR1 and CDR2 from the germline V gene are KGHDR and SFDVKD.

This sequence joins TRBV2 and TRBJ2-5; 11 bases map to TRBD2. Trimming cost V 10 bases and J 3 bases; bases outside gene matches: 7. Germline CDR1 is SNHLY and CDR2 is FYNNEI. This CDR3 is built from 14 residues. The CDR3 DNA reads TGTGCCACTCCCGAACTAGCGGGAGAAGAGACCCAGTACTTC. Translating it yields CATPELAGEETQYF.

V usage is TRBV24-1 and J usage is TRBJ2-2, with D perhaps TRBD1 (5 bases). The CDR3 totals 14 residues. The V gene's germline CDR1 is KGHDR and CDR2 SFDVKD. Trimming shortened V by 1 base and J by 6 bases, and 8 bases separated the two germline ends. Written as DNA, the CDR3 is TGTGCCACCAGTGATTTTGGGGCGGCCGGGGAGCTGTTTTTT. Protein sequence: CATSDFGAAGELFF.

The rearrangement uses TRBV19 and TRBJ2-1; TRBD2 aligns across 8 bases. Germline trimming cut 0 bases from V and 4 bases from J; bases unmatched to any gene: 11. CDR3 length: 18 amino acids. Germline CDR1 LNHDA, CDR2 SQIVND (reference sequence). The CDR3 reads CASSIETELAATYNEQFF. CDR3 nucleotides: TGTGCCAGTAGTATAGAAACCGAACTAGCGGCCACTTACAATGAGCAGTTCTTC.

The chain employs TRBV6-2 or TRBV6-3 and TRBJ2-7, with 8 bases fitting TRBD2. J lost 4 bases, V lost 6 bases, and 5 bases had no gene match. The CDR3 loop spans 13 amino acids. Germline V gene sequence: CDR1 MNHEY, CDR2 SVGEGT. The CDR3: CASSRGGSYEQYF. The CDR3 DNA follows: TGTGCCAGCAGCCGGGGGGGAAGTTACGAGCAGTACTTC.

The chain is built from TRBV7-2 and TRBJ2-7, with TRBD1 matching 9 bases. The V gene's germline CDR1 is SGHTA and CDR2 FQGNSA. V gave up 5 bases and J gave up 3 bases; unmatched junction bases: 8. The CDR3 consists of 15 residues. The CDR3 reads CASSKTGGGYYEQYF. The CDR3 bases are TGTGCCAGCAGCAAGACAGGGGGAGGGTACTACGAGCAGTACTTC.

This chain links TRBV11-2 with TRBJ2-1; D perhaps matches TRBD2 (6 bases). V was trimmed by 5 bases and J by 0 bases, leaving 11 bases between them. Germline V gene data show CDR1 as SGHAT and CDR2 as FQNNGV. This CDR3 is built from 15 residues. The CDR3 reads CASSEGLFSYNEQFF. The CDR3, as DNA: TGTGCCAGCAGCGAGGGACTCTTCTCCTACAATGAGCAGTTCTTC.

The chain carries TRBV29-1 and TRBJ2-1, with D perhaps TRBD2 (5 bases). The V gene's germline CDR1 is SQVTM and CDR2 ANQGSEA. This CDR3 region has 14 residues. CDR3 residues: CTPGLGGPYNEQFF. DNA for the CDR3: TGCACCCCTGGCCTCGGAGGCCCCTACAATGAGCAGTTCTTC.

The chain combines TRBV5-1 with TRBJ2-5; 10 nucleotides align to TRBD2. Germline trimming cut 1 base from V and 5 bases from J; bases unmatched to any gene: 8. The V gene's germline CDR1 is SGHRS and CDR2 YFSETQ. The CDR3 is 16 residues long. The CDR3 DNA reads TGCGCCAGCAGCTTGAGACTAGCGGGCATGGGGGAGACCCAGTACTTC. This encodes CASSLRLAGMGETQYF.

This clone was observed a single time. CDR3 region: CASEGLAGGAYEQYF. The DNA for the CDR3 is TGTGCCAGTGAGGGACTAGCGGGAGGCGCCTACGAGCAGTACTTC. The V call is TRBV6-5, the J call TRBJ2-7; TRBD2 matches at 15 bases. Germline-derived CDR1 and CDR2 are MNHEY and SVGAGI. The CDR3 has 15 residues. Germline trimming cut 9 bases from V and 2 bases from J; bases unmatched to any gene: 5.

The chain links TRBV7-9 to TRBJ1-1; no clear D gene. The germline V gene encodes CDR1 SEHNR and CDR2 FQNEAQ (reference sequence). The CDR3 has 13 residues. V lost 2 bases and J 1 base, leaving 5 bases between the germline ends. The CDR3 DNA sequence: TGTGCCAGCAGCTTATATTCGAACACTGAAGCTTTCTTT. Translating gives CASSLYSNTEAFF.

The chain employs TRBV3-1 (or the pseudogene TRBV3-2) and TRBJ2-3, with D uncertain. The CDR3 spans 12 residues. CDR1 is LGHDT and CDR2 is YNNKEL in the germline V gene (reference sequence). Trimming removed 4 bases from V and 6 bases from J, with 8 bases in between. The CDR3 region has the DNA TGTGCCAGCAGCCCCACGAGGGATACGCAGTATTTT. Translated: CASSPTRDTQYF.

The chain carries TRBV28 and TRBJ2-3; tentative D call: TRBD1 (5 bases). Germline values: CDR1 MDHEN, CDR2 SYDVKM. This CDR3 has 18 residues. Trimming took off 11 bases at V and 1 base at J, with 28 bases between the two ends. The CDR3 nucleotides read TGTGCCTGCCAGTTTTCTTACAGGTTTGAGGCGGGCACAGATACGCAGTATTTT. It yields the protein CACQFSYRFEAGTDTQYF.

The chain is built from TRBV12-5 and TRBJ2-1, with TRBD1 as a possible D gene (6 bases). The CDR3 consists of 13 residues. The V end lost 1 base, the J end lost 8 bases, and 9 bases lay between the germline ends. Per the germline V gene, CDR1 is LGHNT and CDR2 is FRNRAP. The CDR3 loop is CASGLDRVHEQFF. The CDR3 DNA reads TGTGCTAGTGGTTTGGACAGGGTCCATGAGCAGTTCTTC.

This clone was picked up one time. The J gene is TRBJ2-7, the V gene TRBV19, with TRBD1 as a possible D gene (6 bases). Trimming shortened V by 1 base and J by 5 bases, and 6 bases separated the two germline ends. The CDR3 sequence is 12 residues long. CDR1 and CDR2 from the germline V gene are LNHDA and SQIVND (reference sequence). CDR3 nucleotide sequence: TGTGCCAGTAGTATAGGACAGGACGAGCAGTACTTC. It codes for CASSIGQDEQYF. Drawing the rest from reference TRBV19 and TRBJ2-7, the complete variable domain is DGGITQSPKYLFRKEGQNVTLSCEQNLNHDAMYWYRQDPGQGLRLIYYSQIVNDFQKGDIAEGYSVSREKKESFPLTVTSAQKNPTAFYLCASSIGQDEQYFGPGTRLTVT.

In its sample, this clone was seen a few times. The rearrangement uses TRBV11-3 and TRBJ1-5; D is possibly TRBD1 (5 bases). Germline V gene lookup returns CDR1 SGHNT and CDR2 YENEEA. The germline V and J ends were trimmed by 9 bases and 0 bases, with 9 bases remaining between them. This CDR3 region has 13 residues. CDR3 region: CARKGNSNQPQHF. In DNA form, the CDR3 reads TGTGCCAGGAAGGGGAATAGCAATCAGCCCCAGCATTTT.

The rearrangement joins TRBV2 to TRBJ2-1; TRBD1 is a possible D gene (6 bases). V was shortened by 6 bases and J by 4 bases, with 13 bases between the two germline ends. Looked up from germline, CDR1 is SNHLY and CDR2 is FYNNEI. This CDR3 spans 14 amino acids. Here the CDR3 DNA reads TGTGCCAGCAGCTCAAGGACAGAGTACAATGAGCAGTTCTTC. As protein: CASSSRTEYNEQFF.

In its sample, this clone was seen once. The gene calls are TRBV7-2 and TRBJ2-5; D might be TRBD2 (7 bases). CDR1 and CDR2 from the germline V gene are SGHTA and FQGNSA. CDR3 length equals 15 residues. V lost 4 bases and J 4 bases, leaving 16 bases between the germline ends. The CDR3 is CASSSIGGRLETQYF. The CDR3 region has the DNA TGTGCCAGCAGCTCCATCGGGGGGCGATTAGAGACCCAGTACTTC. Complete variable domain (other parts from reference TRBV7-2 and TRBJ2-5): GAGVSQSPSNKVTEKGKDVELRCDPISGHTALYWYRQSLGQGLEFLIYFQGNSAPDKSGLPSDRFSAERTGGSVSTLTIQRTQQEDSAVYLCASSSIGGRLETQYFGPGTRLLVL.

In its sample, this clone was seen a few times. This chain uses TRBV5-6 with TRBJ2-7; perhaps TRBD2 as D (6 bases). This CDR3 spans 14 amino acids. In germline, CDR1 is SGHDT, CDR2 YYEEEE. V was trimmed by 1 base and J by 1 base, leaving 9 bases between them. CDR3 DNA: TGTGCCAGCAGCTTGTCTGGGGGGTCCTACGAGCAGTACTTC. Translation gives CASSLSGGSYEQYF.

This clone occurred once. The rearrangement joins TRBV3-1 (or the pseudogene TRBV3-2) to TRBJ2-2; no clear D. The CDR3 runs to 12 residues. V lost 2 bases and J lost 6, with 4 bases in between. CDR1 and CDR2 (germline): LGHDT, YNNKEL (reference sequence). CDR3 region: CASSQTAGELFF. CDR3 nucleotide sequence: TGTGCCAGCAGCCAAACGGCCGGGGAGCTGTTTTTT.

This clone counts as medium-sized (0.01 to 0.1%). This chain uses TRBV27 with TRBJ1-6; 12 bases map to TRBD1. J gave up 10 bases and V 2 bases, and 18 bases lay outside the gene matches. Germline V lookup: CDR1 MNHEY, CDR2 SMNVEV (reference sequence). The CDR3 has 20 residues. The CDR3 DNA reads as TGTGCCAGCAGTTTAAAGTCCGGGACAGGGGGCCGTGGTAGACAATCACCCCTCCACTTT. Translated, it gives CASSLKSGTGGRGRQSPLHF.

A single count supports this clone. CDR3 sequence (DNA): TGTGCCAGCAGCTTAGTTGGTGCGCTAGATACGCAGTATTTT. This codes for CASSLVGALDTQYF. This sequence joins TRBV7-2 and TRBJ2-3; D is undetermined. Between the trimmed V and J ends, which lost 1 base and 5 bases, there was a span of 10 bases. This CDR3 has 14 amino acids. Germline V lookup: CDR1 SGHTA, CDR2 FQGNSA.

This clone has more than one count but fewer than ten. The chain links TRBV7-9 to TRBJ2-2, with D perhaps matching TRBD2 (6 bases). The germline V gene has CDR1 SEHNR and CDR2 FQNEAQ (reference sequence). V lost 1 base and J lost 5, with 11 bases in between. CDR3 length equals 15 residues. Here the CDR3 reads CASSLGTGETGELFF. CDR3 sequence (DNA): TGTGCCAGCAGCTTAGGAACGGGAGAGACCGGGGAGCTGTTTTTT.